This entry concerns a single TCR beta chain. Its cognate antigen is unknown. In the study's own analysis: Out-of-frame sequences were removed, leaving some 2 million distinct TCRbeta sequences. Method: immunoSEQ multiplex PCR; TCRdb's copy keeps in-frame clones and lacks some. The DNA was the basis for D and trimming; V, J and clone size are from that table. Here the sample spans 40,000 to 50,000 clones, approximately 78% being singletons. V gave up 4 bases and J gave up 6 bases, with 18 bases separating them. Per the germline V gene, CDR1 is SQVTM and CDR2 is ANQGSEA. The CDR3 is made up of 14 amino acids. Single viable CD3+CD4+CD8-CD45RO+ cells were sorted as the memory CD4+ T cells. CD4+ T cells were isolated by positive magnetic selection. These data belong to a study of memory CD4+ T cells and cytomegalovirus serostatus. Study details: This sample comes from healthy Belgian adults, fewer than 10 CMV seropositive, approximately 22 seronegative.

Regarding the study as a whole: Of more than 150 reported CMV TCRbeta sequences, about 70 were found in memory CD4+ repertoires.

The chain recombines TRBV29-1 with TRBJ1-2, with D maybe TRBD1 (5 bases). The specimen was memory CD4+ T cells from blood. This TCR was recovered from an adult in good health and CMV-seronegative. This CDR3 is CSVGPGTLGDGYTF. The CDR3 DNA reads TGCAGCGTTGGACCAGGGACCTTAGGGGATGGCTACACCTTC.